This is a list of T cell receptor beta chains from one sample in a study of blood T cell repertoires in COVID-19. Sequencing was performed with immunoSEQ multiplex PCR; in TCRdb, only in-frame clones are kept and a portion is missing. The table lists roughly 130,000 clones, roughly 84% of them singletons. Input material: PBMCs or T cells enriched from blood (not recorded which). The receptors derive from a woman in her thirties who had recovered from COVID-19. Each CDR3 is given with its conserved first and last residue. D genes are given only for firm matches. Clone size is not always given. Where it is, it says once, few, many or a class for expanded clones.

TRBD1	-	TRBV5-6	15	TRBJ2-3	TGTGCCAGCAGCTTTTGGGACAGGGGGGCAGATACGCAGTATTTT	CASSFWDRGADTQYF
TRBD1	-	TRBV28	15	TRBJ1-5	TGTGCCAGCAGTTACCAGACAGGGTACAATCAGCCCCAGCATTTT	CASSYQTGYNQPQHF
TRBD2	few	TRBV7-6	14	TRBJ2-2	TGTGCCAGCAGCTCCCAAGCGGGATCCGGGGAGCTGTTTTTT	CASSSQAGSGELFF
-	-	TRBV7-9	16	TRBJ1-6	TGTGCCAGCAGCTTATTCGGCCGGGGAGCCAATTCACCCCTCCACTTT	CASSLFGRGANSPLHF
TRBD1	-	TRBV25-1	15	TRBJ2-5	TGTGCCAGCAGTAAATGGGCAGGGGGTGGTGAGACCCAGTACTTC	CASSKWAGGGETQYF
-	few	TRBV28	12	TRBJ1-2	TGTGCCAGCGGGAAGGGACAAAATGGCTACACCTTC	CASGKGQNGYTF
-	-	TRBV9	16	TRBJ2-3	TGTGCCAGCAGCGTAGTAGGACAGACTAGCACAGATACGCAGTATTTT	CASSVVGQTSTDTQYF
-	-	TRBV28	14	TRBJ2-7	-	CASSLAQATYEQYF
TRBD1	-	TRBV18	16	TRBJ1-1	TGTGCCAGCTCACTAAACCCCGGGACAGGGAACACTGAAGCTTTCTTT	CASSLNPGTGNTEAFF
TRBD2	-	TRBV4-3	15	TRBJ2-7	TGCGCCAGCAGCCAAGAGTGGGCGGGAGGGTACGAGCAGTACTTC	CASSQEWAGGYEQYF
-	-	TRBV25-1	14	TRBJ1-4	TGTGCCAGCAGTAAGACAGCCCGAAATGAAAAACTGTTTTTT	CASSKTARNEKLFF
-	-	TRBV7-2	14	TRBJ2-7	TGTGCCAGCAGCCGGGATACGCGGGGGCCCGAGCAGTACTTC	CASSRDTRGPEQYF
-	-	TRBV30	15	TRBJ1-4	TGTGCCTGGAGTGCTATAGCAGGGCGGAATGAAAAACTGTTTTTT	CAWSAIAGRNEKLFF
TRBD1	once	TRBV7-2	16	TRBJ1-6	TGTGCCAGCAGCTTAGTCCCCACAGGGGCGAATTCACCCCTCCACTTT	CASSLVPTGANSPLHF